This T cell receptor beta chain is drawn from a study of T-cell reconstitution after alpha-beta-depleted transplantation in children. Study observations and caveats: Reportedly, only several hundred clones from non-depleted graft cells drove alpha-beta T-cell counts at about two months.

This clonotype was counted ten times or more. The antigen is undetermined. Unique molecular identifiers were used to barcode this TCRbeta library. TCRdb re-called the PCR reads through MiXCR, storing one row per CDR3 protein. The table lists about 580,000 distinct CDR3 sequences, under 25% of them singletons, with roughly an eighth in the top ten. This clonotype originated in a boy under two years old who had a stem cell transplant for acute myeloid leukemia, so the T cells may come from the graft donor. Material: PBMCs, mostly from graft donor cells, obtained 360 days after TCRalphabeta/CD19-depleted stem cell transplant.

The CDR3 sequence is CASRGTVQETQYF. The CDR3 nucleotides read TGCGCCAGCAGGGGGACAGTTCAAGAGACCCAGTACTTC. V usage is TRBV5-1 and J usage is TRBJ2-5, with 7 nucleotides matching TRBD1. The length of the CDR3 is 13 residues. V shed 5 bases, J shed 2 bases, and the junction held 3 bases outside the gene matches. Germline assignment: CDR1 SGHRS and CDR2 YFSETQ.